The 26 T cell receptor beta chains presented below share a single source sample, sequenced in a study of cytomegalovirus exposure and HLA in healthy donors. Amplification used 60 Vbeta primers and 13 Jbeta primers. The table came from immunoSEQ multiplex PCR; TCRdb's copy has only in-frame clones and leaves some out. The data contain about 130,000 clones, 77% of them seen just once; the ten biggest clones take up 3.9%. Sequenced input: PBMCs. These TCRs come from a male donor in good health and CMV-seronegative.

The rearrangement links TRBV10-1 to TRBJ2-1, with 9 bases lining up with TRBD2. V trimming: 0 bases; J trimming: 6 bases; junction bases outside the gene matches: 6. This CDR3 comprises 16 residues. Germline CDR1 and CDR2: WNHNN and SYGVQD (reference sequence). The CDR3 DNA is TGCGCCAGCAGTGAGTCGGATGGACTAGCGTTCAATGAGCAGTTCTTC. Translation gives CASSESDGLAFNEQFF.

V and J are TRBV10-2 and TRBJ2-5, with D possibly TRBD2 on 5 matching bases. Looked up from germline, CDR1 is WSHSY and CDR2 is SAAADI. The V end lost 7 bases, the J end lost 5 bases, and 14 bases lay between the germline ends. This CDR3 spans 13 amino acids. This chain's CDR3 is CASIQPGGETQYF. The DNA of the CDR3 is TGCGCCAGCATTCAACCCGGCGGGGAGACCCAGTACTTC.

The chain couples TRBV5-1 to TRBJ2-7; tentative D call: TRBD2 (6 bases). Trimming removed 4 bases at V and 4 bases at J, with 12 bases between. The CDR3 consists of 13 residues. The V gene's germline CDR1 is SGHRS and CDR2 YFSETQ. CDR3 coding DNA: TGCGCCAGCAGCGTGACTAGTCCGTACGAGCAGTACTTC. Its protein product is CASSVTSPYEQYF. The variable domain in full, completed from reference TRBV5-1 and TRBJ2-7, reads KAGVTQTPRYLIKTRGQQVTLSCSPISGHRSVSWYQQTPGQGLQFLFEYFSETQRNKGNFPGRFSGRQFSNSRSEMNVSTLELGDSALYLCASSVTSPYEQYFGPGTRLTVT.

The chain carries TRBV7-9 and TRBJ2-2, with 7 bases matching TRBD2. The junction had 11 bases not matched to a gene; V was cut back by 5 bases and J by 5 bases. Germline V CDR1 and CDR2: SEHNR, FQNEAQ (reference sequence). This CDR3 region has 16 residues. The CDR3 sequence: CASSPKGSGETGELFF. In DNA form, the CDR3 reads TGTGCCAGCAGCCCGAAAGGGAGCGGGGAGACCGGGGAGCTGTTTTTT.

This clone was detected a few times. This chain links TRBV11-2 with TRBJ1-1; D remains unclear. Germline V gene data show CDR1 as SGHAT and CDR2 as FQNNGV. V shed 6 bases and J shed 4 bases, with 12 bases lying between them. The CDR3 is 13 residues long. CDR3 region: CASRSFTRTEAFF. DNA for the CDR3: TGTGCCAGCAGAAGTTTCACACGCACTGAAGCTTTCTTT.

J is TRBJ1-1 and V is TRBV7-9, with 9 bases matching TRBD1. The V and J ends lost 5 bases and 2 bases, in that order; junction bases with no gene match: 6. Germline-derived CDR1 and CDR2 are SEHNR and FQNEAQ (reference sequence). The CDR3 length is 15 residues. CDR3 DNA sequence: TGTGCCAGCAGCGGCAACAGGGGGCAAAACACTGAAGCTTTCTTT. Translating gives CASSGNRGQNTEAFF.

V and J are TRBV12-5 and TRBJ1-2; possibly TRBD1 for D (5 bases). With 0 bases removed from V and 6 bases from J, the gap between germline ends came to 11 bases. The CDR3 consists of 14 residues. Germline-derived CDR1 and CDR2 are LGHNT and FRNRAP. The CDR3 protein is CASGLVQGWNGYTF. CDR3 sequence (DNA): TGTGCTAGTGGTTTGGTGCAGGGTTGGAATGGCTACACCTTC. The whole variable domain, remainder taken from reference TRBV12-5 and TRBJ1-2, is DARVTQTPRHKVTEMGQEVTMRCQPILGHNTVFWYRQTMMQGLELLAYFRNRAPLDDSGMPKDRFSAEMPDATLATLKIQPSEPRDSAVYFCASGLVQGWNGYTFGSGTRLTVV.

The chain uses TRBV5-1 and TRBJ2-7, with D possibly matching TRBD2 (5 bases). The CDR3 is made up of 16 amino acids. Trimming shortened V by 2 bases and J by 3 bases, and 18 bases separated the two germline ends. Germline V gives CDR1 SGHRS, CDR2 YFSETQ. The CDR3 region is CASSLRTGVAIYEQYF. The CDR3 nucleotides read TGCGCCAGCAGCTTAAGGACCGGGGTGGCTATCTACGAGCAGTACTTC.

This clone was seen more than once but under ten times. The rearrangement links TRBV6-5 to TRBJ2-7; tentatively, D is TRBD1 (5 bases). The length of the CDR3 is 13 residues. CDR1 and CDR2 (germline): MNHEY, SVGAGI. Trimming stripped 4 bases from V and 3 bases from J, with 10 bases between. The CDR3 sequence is CASSLPGIYEQYF. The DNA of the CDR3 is TGTGCCAGCAGTTTACCAGGGATCTACGAGCAGTACTTC.

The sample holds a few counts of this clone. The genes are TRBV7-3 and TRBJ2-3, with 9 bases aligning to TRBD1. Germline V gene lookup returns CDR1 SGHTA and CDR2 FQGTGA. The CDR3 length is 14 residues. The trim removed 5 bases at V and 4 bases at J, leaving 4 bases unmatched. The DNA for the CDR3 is TGTGCCAGCAGCCGAGACAGGGGGGCAGATACGCAGTATTTT. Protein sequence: CASSRDRGADTQYF.

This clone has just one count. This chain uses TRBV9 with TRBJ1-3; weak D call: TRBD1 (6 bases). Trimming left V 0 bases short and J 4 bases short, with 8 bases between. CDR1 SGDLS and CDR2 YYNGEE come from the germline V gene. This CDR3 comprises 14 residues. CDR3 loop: CASSVGRGGNTIYF. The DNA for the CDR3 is TGTGCCAGCAGCGTAGGCAGGGGAGGAAACACCATATATTTT.

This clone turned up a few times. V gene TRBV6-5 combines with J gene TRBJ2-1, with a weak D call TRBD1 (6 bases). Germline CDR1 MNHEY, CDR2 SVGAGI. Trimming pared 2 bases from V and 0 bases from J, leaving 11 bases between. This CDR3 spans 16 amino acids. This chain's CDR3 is CASSYKGGNSYNEQFF. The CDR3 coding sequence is TGTGCCAGCAGTTACAAAGGGGGAAACTCCTACAATGAGCAGTTCTTC.

The CDR3, as DNA: TGTGCCAGACGCAGGGGTGGGTCACCCCTCCACTTT. Translation: CARRRGGSPLHF. This chain uses TRBV2 with TRBJ1-6, with TRBD1 as a possible D gene (6 bases). V shed 9 bases and J shed 10 bases, with 13 bases lying between them. The CDR3 is 12 residues long. The germline gives CDR1 SNHLY, CDR2 FYNNEI.

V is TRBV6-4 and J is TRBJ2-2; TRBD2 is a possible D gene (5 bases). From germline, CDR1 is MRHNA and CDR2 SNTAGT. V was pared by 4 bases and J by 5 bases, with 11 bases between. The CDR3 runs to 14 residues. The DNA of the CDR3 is TGTGCCAGCAGTGGCTCCCCGGGGACCGGGGAGCTGTTTTTT. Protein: CASSGSPGTGELFF.

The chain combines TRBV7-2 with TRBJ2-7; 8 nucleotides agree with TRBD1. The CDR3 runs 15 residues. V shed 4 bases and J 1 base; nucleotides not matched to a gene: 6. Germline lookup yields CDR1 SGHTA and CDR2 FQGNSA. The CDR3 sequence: CASSSPRQGSYEQYF. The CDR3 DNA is TGTGCCAGCAGCTCTCCGAGACAGGGGTCCTACGAGCAGTACTTC.

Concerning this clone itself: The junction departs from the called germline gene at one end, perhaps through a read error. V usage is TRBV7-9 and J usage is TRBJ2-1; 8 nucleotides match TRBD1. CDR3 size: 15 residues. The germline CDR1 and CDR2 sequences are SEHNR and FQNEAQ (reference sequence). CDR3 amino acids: CSSSPRDRSLYEQFF. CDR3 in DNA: TGTTCCAGCAGCCCCCGGGACAGGTCACTCTATGAGCAGTTCTTC.

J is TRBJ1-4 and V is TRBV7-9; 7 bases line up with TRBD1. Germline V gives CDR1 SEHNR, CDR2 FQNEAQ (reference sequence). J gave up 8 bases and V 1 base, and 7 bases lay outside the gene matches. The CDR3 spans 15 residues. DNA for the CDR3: TGTGCCAGCAGCTTAGGGGCAGGGGGTGAAGAAAAACTGTTTTTT. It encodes CASSLGAGGEEKLFF.

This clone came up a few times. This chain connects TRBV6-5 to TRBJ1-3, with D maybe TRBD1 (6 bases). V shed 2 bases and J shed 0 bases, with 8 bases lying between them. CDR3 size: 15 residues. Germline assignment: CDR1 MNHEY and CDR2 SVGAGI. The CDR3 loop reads CASSYGTNSGNTIYF. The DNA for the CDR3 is TGTGCCAGCAGTTACGGGACAAACTCTGGAAACACCATATATTTT.

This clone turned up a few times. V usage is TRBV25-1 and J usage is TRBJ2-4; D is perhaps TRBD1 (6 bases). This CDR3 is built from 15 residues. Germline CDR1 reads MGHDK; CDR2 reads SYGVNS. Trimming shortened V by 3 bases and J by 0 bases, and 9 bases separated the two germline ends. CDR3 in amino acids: CASSERGIAKNIQYF. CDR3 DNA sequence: TGTGCCAGCAGTGAGAGGGGGATAGCCAAAAACATTCAGTACTTC.

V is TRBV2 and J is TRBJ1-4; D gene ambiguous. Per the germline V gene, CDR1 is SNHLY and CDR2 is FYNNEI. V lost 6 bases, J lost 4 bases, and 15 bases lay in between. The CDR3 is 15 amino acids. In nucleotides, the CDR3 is TGTGCCAGCAGGTCTGGGCAGGTCTTTAATGAAAAACTGTTTTTT. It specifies CASRSGQVFNEKLFF.

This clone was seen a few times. The CDR3 spells CASTRRQGNTGELFF. As DNA, the CDR3 is TGCGCCAGCACTCGAAGACAGGGGAACACCGGGGAGCTGTTTTTT. The rearrangement uses TRBV4-1 and TRBJ2-2; TRBD1 aligns across 7 bases. Germline V gene data show CDR1 as MGHRA and CDR2 as YSYEKL. This CDR3 has 15 residues. With 7 bases clipped from V and 1 base from J, the junction kept 6 bases outside the gene matches.

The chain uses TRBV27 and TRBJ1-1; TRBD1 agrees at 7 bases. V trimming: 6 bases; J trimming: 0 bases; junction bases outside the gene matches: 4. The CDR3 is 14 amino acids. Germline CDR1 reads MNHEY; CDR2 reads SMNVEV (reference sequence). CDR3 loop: CASRRQGMNTEAFF. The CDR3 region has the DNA TGTGCCAGCAGAAGACAGGGAATGAACACTGAAGCTTTCTTT.

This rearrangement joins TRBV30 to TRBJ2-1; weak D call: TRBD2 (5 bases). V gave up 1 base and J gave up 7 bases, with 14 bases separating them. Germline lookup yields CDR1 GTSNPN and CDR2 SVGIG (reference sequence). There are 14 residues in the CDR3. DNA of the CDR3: TGTGCCTGGAGTGAGGTAGCGCTGGATAATGAGCAGTTCTTC. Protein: CAWSEVALDNEQFF.

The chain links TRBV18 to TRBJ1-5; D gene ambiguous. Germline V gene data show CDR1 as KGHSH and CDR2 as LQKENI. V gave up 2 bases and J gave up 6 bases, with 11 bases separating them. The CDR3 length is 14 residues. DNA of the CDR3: TGTGCCAGCTCACCATCGGAGATAAGTCAGCCCCAGCATTTT. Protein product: CASSPSEISQPQHF.

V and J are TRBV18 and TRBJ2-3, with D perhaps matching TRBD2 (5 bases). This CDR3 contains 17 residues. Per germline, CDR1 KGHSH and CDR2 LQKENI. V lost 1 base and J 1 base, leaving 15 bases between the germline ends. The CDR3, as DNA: TGTGCCAGCTCACCACTTATCCTTGGGAGCGGCACAGATACGCAGTATTTT. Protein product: CASSPLILGSGTDTQYF.

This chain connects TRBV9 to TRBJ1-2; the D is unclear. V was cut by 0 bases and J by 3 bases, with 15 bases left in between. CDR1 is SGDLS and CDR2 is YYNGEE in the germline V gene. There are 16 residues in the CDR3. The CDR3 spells CASSVGIGRIDYGYTF. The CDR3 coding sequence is TGTGCCAGCAGCGTAGGTATCGGCAGGATAGACTATGGCTACACCTTC.